This is a list of T cell receptor beta chains from one sample in a study of T-cell reconstitution after alpha-beta-depleted transplantation in children. MiXCR, applied by TCRdb to the PCR reads, yields one record per CDR3 protein. Of 700,000 or so distinct CDR3 sequences in the sample, about 12% were seen once. The source material was PBMCs, sampled before TCRalphabeta/CD19-depleted stem cell transplant. Source of these receptors: a girl aged 2 to 10 with congenital amegakaryocytic thrombocytopenia, due to receive a stem cell transplant. Each CDR3 is given without its conserved first and last residue. The order of the fields is V gene, CDR3 protein.

v_call: TRBV20-1; cdr3_aa: SAHGTSGSLEQY
v_call: TRBV12-3/TRBV12-4; cdr3_aa: ASIWDGKQVTDTQY
v_call: TRBV7-3; cdr3_aa: ASSLHPGQGNNEQF
v_call: TRBV5-1; cdr3_aa: ASSSGASSGNTIY
v_call: TRBV29-1; cdr3_aa: SVEAGSGPYYEQY
v_call: TRBV12-3/TRBV12-4; cdr3_aa: ASSLRGQENIQY
v_call: TRBV28; cdr3_aa: ASSFPLAGVDETQY
v_call: TRBV12-3/TRBV12-4; cdr3_aa: ASSSSGPQY
v_call: TRBV29-1; cdr3_aa: SAGPGGGTTGELF
v_call: TRBV20-1; cdr3_aa: SASNSGGEKTEAF
v_call: TRBV27; cdr3_aa: ASSYSREGEQY
v_call: TRBV10-3; cdr3_aa: AIRVGDWDYNEQF
v_call: TRBV4-1; cdr3_aa: ASSQGLAVSNEQF
v_call: TRBV3-1; cdr3_aa: ASSQVYAGEEF
v_call: TRBV5-1; cdr3_aa: ASSLGASEAF
v_call: TRBV20-1; cdr3_aa: SARGRSKGTEAF
v_call: TRBV29-1; cdr3_aa: SVDSHGGREDGKYNEQF
v_call: TRBV20-1; cdr3_aa: SAPPTGEGVTQY
v_call: TRBV10-3; cdr3_aa: AISVQGTDTQY
v_call: TRBV20-1; cdr3_aa: SAIRTGGLYNEQF
v_call: TRBV28; cdr3_aa: ASILNTGPNYGYT
v_call: TRBV28; cdr3_aa: ASSLFLSGGRIYGYT
v_call: TRBV12-3/TRBV12-4; cdr3_aa: ASGGWDTDTQY
v_call: TRBV12-3/TRBV12-4; cdr3_aa: ASSLAEFFSREKLF
v_call: TRBV12-3/TRBV12-4; cdr3_aa: ASSTLSGPSYEQY
v_call: TRBV5-1; cdr3_aa: ASNPQGGMTYNEQF
v_call: TRBV14; cdr3_aa: ASSPTLAGVETQY
v_call: TRBV11-3; cdr3_aa: ASSLDGAGELF
v_call: TRBV7-8; cdr3_aa: ASSLGDGRSGEQF
v_call: TRBV20-1; cdr3_aa: SAGGTSLETQY
v_call: TRBV20-1; cdr3_aa: SLGAGADTQY